This T cell receptor beta chain is drawn from a study of blood T cell repertoires in COVID-19. Across the whole study: T cells, B-cell-depleted T cells, or PBMCs supplied cDNA or gDNA.

Authors' analysis steps: Amplified reference gene primers provided the basis for estimating nucleated cell counts. Libraries were prepared by immunoSEQ multiplex PCR; TCRdb keeps only in-frame clonotypes and omits some of them. V, J and clone size were drawn from that table, and D and trimming were deduced from the DNA. Of approximately 230,000 clones listed, about 80% are singletons. Material for sequencing was peripheral blood. The receptor was isolated from an elderly man with acute or convalescent COVID-19.

The CDR3 sequence: CASSEHGTRIYEQYF. The CDR3, as DNA: TGTGCCAGCAGTGAACACGGGACTCGAATCTACGAGCAGTACTTC. This chain uses TRBV6-1 with TRBJ2-7; D is perhaps TRBD2 (6 bases). Germline CDR1 MNHNS, CDR2 SASEGT. This CDR3 has 15 residues. V lost 2 bases and J lost 3, with 14 bases in between.